A selection of T cell receptor beta chains follows, all from one sample in a study of blood T cell repertoires in COVID-19. Some clones are missing from TCRdb's copy, which holds only in-frame ones; the method was immunoSEQ multiplex PCR. This table has over 150,000 clones, about 80% appearing once. Sequencing was carried out using peripheral blood. The receptors shown here come from a woman aged 55-75 years with COVID-19, enrolled during active disease. Both conserved end residues are part of each CDR3. The D gene is left open where the match is weak.

>15|TRBV7-9|TRBD2
CASSFSREGTDTQYF
>13|TRBV7-9|TRBD1
CASSRWTGEKLFF
>18|TRBV27|TRBD1
CASSDRRTGGGWDTEAFF
>16|TRBV18|NA
CASSLQGSNSNQPQHF
>16|TRBV11-3|NA
CASSLDRGAHLTEAFF
>13|TRBV19|NA
CASSRDLGYGYTF
>15|TRBV7-9|NA
CASSSRRGADTEAFF
>11|TRBV5-5|TRBD1
CASRDRNEQFF
>15|TRBV6-5|NA
CASRKQGSSNQPQHF
>15|TRBV27|NA
CASSFRRSSDTEAFF
>15|TRBV9|TRBD2
CASSVAPAGMETQYF
>14|TRBV18|NA
CASSPDGGNQPQHF
>13|TRBV27|NA
CASSSQGRQPQHF
>14|TRBV6-5|NA
CASTPAGSNQPQHF
>16|TRBV27|TRBD2
CASSYPGLAGVNTQYF
>14|TRBV18|NA
CASSPARANYGYTF
>13|TRBV5-1|NA
CASTLDSPEGYTF
>14|TRBV5-1|TRBD2
CASSLAFSGSKQFF
>14|TRBV19|NA
CASSTLSRNTEAFF
>14|TRBV2|NA
CASSAALAGTEAFF
>16|TRBV18|NA
CASSPQLASAYNEQFF
>14|TRBV30|NA
CAWSVGANTGELFF
>13|TRBV7-8|NA
CASSLEGGTEAFF
>18|TRBV18|TRBD1
CASSLGTTGTGGNYGYTF
>16|TRBV19|NA
CASSIDWSLAKNIQYF
>15|TRBV5-8|NA
CASRLRSIQGTEAFF
>10|TRBV29-1|TRBD1
CSGRDREAFF
>11|TRBV20-1|NA
CSAVARESTFF
>12|TRBV2|NA
CASSEGIYEQYF
>13|TRBV2|TRBD1
CASSADRDSPLHF
>16|TRBV10-3|NA
CAISETAGSPIYGYTF
>18|TRBV18|NA
CASSPIGGGTGSNTEAFF
>14|TRBV6-5|NA
CATSRSSGANVLTF
>16|TRBV6-2/TRBV6-3|TRBD2
CASSHGGSGSTYEQYF
>14|TRBV7-3|TRBD1
CASSPQGAADTIYF
>12|TRBV28|NA
CASTRSSYEQFF
>14|TRBV2|NA
CASKGGGSGETQYF
>16|TRBV7-2|TRBD1
CASSLVTGGSHQPQHF
>14|TRBV5-4|NA
CASSRDGGYYGYTF
>14|TRBV3-1/TRBV3-2|TRBD1
CASSLGQGSTEAFF
>16|TRBV7-2|NA
CASSLGSQQDFRPQHF
>14|TRBV10-3|TRBD2
CAISVGTSRNEQFF
>12|TRBV5-6|NA
CASSLLTGELFF
>16|TRBV5-1|NA
CASSLDILKNTGELFF
>15|TRBV5-1|NA
CASSLGQGLGYEQYF
>15|TRBV7-9|NA
CASSLQTVNTGELFF
>14|TRBV2|NA
CAGRGNIAKNIQYF
>13|TRBV2|TRBD1
CASRGQGNQPQHF
>14|TRBV7-2|TRBD1
CASSQDRARTEAFF
>15|TRBV3-1/TRBV3-2|TRBD2
CASSAGLADQETQYF
>14|TRBV6-5|NA
CASNLYSSNQPQHF
>16|TRBV6-6|TRBD1
CASSSADRGDITEAFF